This T cell receptor (beta chain) was sequenced during a study of spatial heterogeneity in lung cancer. Documented time point: sample taken at primary tumor resection. No cells were sorted before sequencing. The whole RNA sequenced was extracted from tumor, nontumor lung or frozen PBMC. This clonotype was seen ten or more times. Because the library targeted alpha chains, this beta chain is an off-target read whose size means little. Each TCR cDNA molecule carried a unique molecular identifier. TCRdb fed the 5' RACE reads into MiXCR, producing one record per CDR3 protein. The table includes over 9,500 distinct CDR3 sequences, around 4% detected once. There are 14 residues in the CDR3. Germline loops: CDR1 DFQATT, CDR2 SNEGSKA (reference sequence). V lost 6 bases and J lost 9, with 21 bases in between.

The sequenced sample was normal lung tissue next to the tumor, obtained at surgery. The TCR originated in a male donor with early-stage non-small cell lung cancer. The chain has TRBV20-1 and TRBJ2-1; D possibly corresponds to TRBD2 (5 bases). CDR3 bases: TGCAGTGCCGAGCGGAGAGCCGGGCTCGGTGAGCAGTTCTTC. Amino acids: CSAERRAGLGEQFF.